This entry concerns a single TCR beta chain. This receptor's antigen is unknown. The sample holds no much larger clone one base away, and base qualities are not on file. This sample was taken from a study of response to subunit inactivated influenza vaccine (dated 2018 in TCRdb). Concerning the study at large: Deep quantitative profiling of the T cell receptor repertoire was used in the study to follow responses to a trivalent subunit inactivated influenza vaccine. What the study reported, not specific to this receptor: It was suggested by the authors that each seasonal influenza vaccination may recruit only a limited number of new T cells.

The CDR3 holds 13 amino acids from the cysteine to the phenylalanine. Only the CDR3 part of the read is kept: 39 bases, read in frame from the first base. Based on the germline V gene, the CDR1 and CDR2 sequences are SQVTM and ANQGSEA. V is pared back by 2 bases and J by 1 base, with 9 bases lying between the germline termini. The library was made by RT-PCR. Sequencing relied on an Illumina HiSeq 2500. Using fastp trimming at Q25 and MiXCR clonotype assembly, TCRdb reanalyzed the public sequencing data and kept in-frame beta chains. Every distinct CDR3 protein forms one entry, paired with its most common genes and DNA. The sample profile shows 300,000 to 350,000 distinct CDR3 sequences; around 20% of them were found once. About a tenth of the sample rests with the top ten.

The clonotype was recovered from a man aged 50 to 69 who received an inactivated influenza vaccine. Donor details come from another sample of the same person, matched by shared clones. Sequencing used PBMCs from blood, obtained less than 22 months after vaccination. Recombination connected TRBV29-1 to TRBJ2-7, with the D gene not clear enough to name. The CDR3 protein is CSVEHLGSYEQYF. The nucleotide sequence reads TGCAGCGTTGAACATCTAGGGTCCTACGAGCAGTACTTC.